This TCR beta chain is from a study of cytomegalovirus exposure and HLA in healthy donors. For the study at large: There were fewer than 130 million unique TCR beta sequences, drawn from some 180 million T cells, in an earlier analysis. Unique TCRs from HLA-typed donors, around 79 million of them, were held in an early data release.

The PCR ran on 60 Vbeta and 13 Jbeta primers. Clones were sequenced by immunoSEQ multiplex PCR, and TCRdb holds only the in-frame ones, with some missing. Among about 130,000 clones listed, approximately 89% were seen once. Findings and limits, study-wide: Solely CMV serostatus was available to characterize immune exposure. With further analysis later on, most CMV-associated TCR beta chains appeared HLA-restricted.

Remarks on this clone: Its antigen is unidentified.

Trimming stripped 0 bases from V and 3 bases from J, with 9 bases between. There are 14 residues in the CDR3. Germline lookup yields CDR1 SGHRS and CDR2 YFSETQ. This TCR was recovered from a woman aged 30 to 39 in good health and CMV-seropositive. The rearrangement uses TRBV5-1 and TRBJ2-5; TRBD1 might be the D (6 bases). The sample consisted of PBMCs. The CDR3 spells CASSLARGEETQYF. For the CDR3, the DNA is TGCGCCAGCAGCTTGGCCAGGGGAGAAGAGACCCAGTACTTC.